Below, one TCR beta chain is given with its context. Its specificity is not known. This record comes from a study of CD4 T cells in relation to SARS-CoV-2 and coronaviruses. Study-level information: After nine to eleven days of antigen culture, PBMC TCR beta CDR3s were sequenced. Shared crossreactive spike epitopes were mapped to their HLA restriction.

Unexposed donor CD4+ T cells date from about 2011-2018, before the COVID-19 pandemic. Isolation of CD4+ T cells took place after 10 days in culture. Testing used SARS-CoV-2 S/N and four cold-coronavirus spikes on unexposed-donor CD4+ T cells, cells permitting. Fresh IL-2 medium replaced half the medium on days 3 and 7. The germline CDR1 and CDR2 sequences are SGHNT and YYREEE (reference sequence). V lost 0 bases, J lost 2 bases, and 12 bases lay in between. The CDR3 runs 16 residues. Clones were read by immunoSEQ multiplex PCR, and TCRdb kept only the in-frame ones, dropping some. This repertoire shows about 26,000 clones, 73% found once; its top ten account for about 22%.

Input material: CD4+ T cells from PBMCs, cultured in vitro. This receptor was identified in a human donor in good health. The chain is built from TRBV5-4 and TRBJ1-3; D not resolved. Written as DNA, the CDR3 is TGTGCCAGCAGCTTGGTGCGGCAGGTGCCTGGAAACACCATATATTTT. This gives the protein CASSLVRQVPGNTIYF. The full variable domain, completed using reference TRBV5-4 and TRBJ1-3, is ETGVTQSPTHLIKTRGQQVTLRCSSQSGHNTVSWYQQALGQGPQFIFQYYREEENGRGNFPPRFSGLQFPNYSSELNVNALELDDSALYLCASSLVRQVPGNTIYFGEGSWLTVV.